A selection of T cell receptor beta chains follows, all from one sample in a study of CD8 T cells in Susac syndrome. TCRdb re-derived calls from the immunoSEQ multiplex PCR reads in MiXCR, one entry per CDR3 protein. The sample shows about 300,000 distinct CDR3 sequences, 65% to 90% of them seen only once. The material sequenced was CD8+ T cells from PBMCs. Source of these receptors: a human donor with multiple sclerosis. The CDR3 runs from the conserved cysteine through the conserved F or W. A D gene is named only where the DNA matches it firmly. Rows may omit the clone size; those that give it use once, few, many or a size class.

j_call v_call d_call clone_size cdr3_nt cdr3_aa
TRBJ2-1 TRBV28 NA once TGTGCCAGCAGTTTATCCCTTATGGGAAATCCCCTTTACAATGAGCAGTTCTTC CASSLSLMGNPLYNEQFF
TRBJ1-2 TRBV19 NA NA TGTGCCAGTAGCTGGGCTTCAGCCAACTATGGCTACACCTTC CASSWASANYGYTF
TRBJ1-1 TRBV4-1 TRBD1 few TGCGCCAGCAGCCAAAAGCCGGGACAGGGGGTGAACACTGAAGCTTTCTTT CASSQKPGQGVNTEAFF
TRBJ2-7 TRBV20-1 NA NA TGCAGTGCTAGATCCCGCATTACCGCGCTGAACTCCTACGAGCAGTACTTC CSARSRITALNSYEQYF
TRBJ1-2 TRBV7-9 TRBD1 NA TGTGCCAGCAGCTTGGCCGGGACAGGGGACGGCTACACCTTC CASSLAGTGDGYTF
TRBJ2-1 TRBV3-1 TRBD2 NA TGTGCCAGCAGCCCATTGCGGGAGGGAAATGAGCAGTTCTTC CASSPLREGNEQFF
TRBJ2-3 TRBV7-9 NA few TGTGCCAGCAGCTTAGACCCGGGTCCAGATACGCAGTATTTT CASSLDPGPDTQYF
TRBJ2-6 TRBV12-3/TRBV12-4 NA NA TGTGCCAGCAGTTTGAGGTCTGGGGCCAACGTCCTGACTTTC CASSLRSGANVLTF
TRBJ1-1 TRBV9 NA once TGTGCCAGCAGCGGTGACTGGCGCACTGAAGCTTTCTTT CASSGDWRTEAFF
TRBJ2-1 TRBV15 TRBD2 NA TGTGCCACCAGCAGGACTAGCGGGAGTAAGTATGAGCAGTTCTTC CATSRTSGSKYEQFF
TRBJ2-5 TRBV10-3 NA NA TGTGCCATCAGTGTAGATAGGGTGCGTTCGGAGACCCAGTACTTC CAISVDRVRSETQYF
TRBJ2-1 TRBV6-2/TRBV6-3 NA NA TGTGCCAGCCATGAGGGCGTCAGGCAGTTCTTC CASHEGVRQFF
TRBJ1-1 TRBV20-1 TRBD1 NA TGCAGTGCGATTACAGGGGGGATGAACACTGAAGCTTTCTTT CSAITGGMNTEAFF
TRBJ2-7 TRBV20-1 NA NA TGCAGTGCTAGAGACGTCAGGGAAATCCCTGACGAGCAGTACTTC CSARDVREIPDEQYF
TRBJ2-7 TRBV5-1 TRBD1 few TGCGCCAGCAGCTTGGAGGGGGCTCCCTACGAGCAGTACTTC CASSLEGAPYEQYF
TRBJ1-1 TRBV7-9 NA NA TGTGCCAGCAGCGGTTTAAAAGGTTCTGAAGCTTTCTTT CASSGLKGSEAFF
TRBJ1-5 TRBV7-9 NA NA TGTGCCAGCAGCTTAGGGGACACGGGGGGTCAGCCCCAGCATTTT CASSLGDTGGQPQHF
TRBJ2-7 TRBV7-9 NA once TGTGCCAGCAGCTTAGGGCCCGGGTCGGACGAGCAGTACTTC CASSLGPGSDEQYF
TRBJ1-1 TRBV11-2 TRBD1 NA TGTGCCAGCAGCTTAGGGACAGGGTCCATGAACACTGAAGCTTTCTTT CASSLGTGSMNTEAFF
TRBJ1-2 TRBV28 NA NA TGTGCCAGCAGTCCGTCTTATGGCTACACCTTC CASSPSYGYTF
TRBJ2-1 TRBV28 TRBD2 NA TGTGCCAGCAGTTTAGTAGGGACTAGCGGCAATGAGCAGTTCTTC CASSLVGTSGNEQFF
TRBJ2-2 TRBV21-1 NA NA TGTGCCAGCAGCAAGTCTCAGTGCCCTGGCCGAGACACCGGGGAGCTGTTTTTT CASSKSQCPGRDTGELFF
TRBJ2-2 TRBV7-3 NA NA TGTGCCAGCAACGATCCCACCCACGTGAGGCAGGGGAGCACCGGGGAGCTGTTTTTT CASNDPTHVRQGSTGELFF
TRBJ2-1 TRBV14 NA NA TGTGCCAGCAGCCACGGCGGGAATGAGCAGTTCTTC CASSHGGNEQFF
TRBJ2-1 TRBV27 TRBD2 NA TGTGCCACCACGGGACTAGCGGGAGGGGACCCCTACAATGAGCAGTTCTTC CATTGLAGGDPYNEQFF
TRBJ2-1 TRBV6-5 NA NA TGTGCCAGCAGTTATGGGCCTAACGATGAGCAGTTCTTC CASSYGPNDEQFF
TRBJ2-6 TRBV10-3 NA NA TGTGCCATCAGTGAGTCCCCCCCATACAAGATTCACGGGTCTGGGGCCAACGTCCTGACTTTC CAISESPPYKIHGSGANVLTF
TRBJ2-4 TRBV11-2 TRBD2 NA TGTGCCAGCACCTACTCGTCGGGAGGGTATCTAGCCAAAAACATTCAGTACTTC CASTYSSGGYLAKNIQYF
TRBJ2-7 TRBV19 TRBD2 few TGTGCCAGTAGTTTGACTAGCGGGAGCCACGAGCAGTACTTC CASSLTSGSHEQYF
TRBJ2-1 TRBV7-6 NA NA TGTGCCAGCAGCGTGACCCAAGGGCAAGCCTACAATGAGCAGTTCTTC CASSVTQGQAYNEQFF
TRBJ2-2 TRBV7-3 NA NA TGTGCCAGCAGCGCGGACTATGCGGGCGGGGAGCTGTTTTTT CASSADYAGGELFF
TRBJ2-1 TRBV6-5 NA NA TGTGCCAGCAGTGGAGGGGGGAATGAGCAGTTCTTC CASSGGGNEQFF
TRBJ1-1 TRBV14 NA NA TGTGCCAGCAGCCAAGAATGGGGGGTGCACACTGAAGCTTTCTTT CASSQEWGVHTEAFF
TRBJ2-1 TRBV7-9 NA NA TGTGCCAGCAGCCCACCCAGAACGGGTTCTGATGAGCAGTTCTTC CASSPPRTGSDEQFF
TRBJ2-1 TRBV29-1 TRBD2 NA TGCAGCGTTGAAGGAGCTAGCGGGAGGGCCGTCAATGAGCAGTTCTTC CSVEGASGRAVNEQFF
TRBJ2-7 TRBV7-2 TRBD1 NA TGTGCCAGCAGCTTAAGGGGACAGGGGGGATGGTCCTACGAGCAGTACTTC CASSLRGQGGWSYEQYF
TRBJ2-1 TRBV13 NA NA TGTGCCAGCAGCTTAGTTACTTCTGAGCAGTTCTTC CASSLVTSEQFF
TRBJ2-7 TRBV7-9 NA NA TGTGCCAGCAGCTCGAGGGAGGCGTCCTACGAGCAGTACTTC CASSSREASYEQYF
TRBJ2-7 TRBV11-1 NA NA TGTGCCAGCAGCTTAGGGGGTCCGCCTGAGGACGAGCAGTACTTC CASSLGGPPEDEQYF
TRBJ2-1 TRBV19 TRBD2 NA TGTGCCAGTAGTATAGCTAGCGGGAGTTTCTACAATGAGCAGTTCTTC CASSIASGSFYNEQFF